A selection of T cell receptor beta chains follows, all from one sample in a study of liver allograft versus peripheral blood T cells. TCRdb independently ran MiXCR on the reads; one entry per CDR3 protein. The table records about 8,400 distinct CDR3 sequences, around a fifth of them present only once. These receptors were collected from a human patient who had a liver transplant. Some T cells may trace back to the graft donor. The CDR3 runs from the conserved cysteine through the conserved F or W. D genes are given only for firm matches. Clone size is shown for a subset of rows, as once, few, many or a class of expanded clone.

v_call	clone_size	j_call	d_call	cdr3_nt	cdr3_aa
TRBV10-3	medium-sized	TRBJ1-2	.	TGTGCCATCAGCGAATCCAGCGGATGGTTGGGCTACACCTTC	CAISESSGWLGYTF
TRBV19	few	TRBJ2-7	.	TGTGCCAGTAGCCTTGCCCCTAGCTACGAGCAGTACTTC	CASSLAPSYEQYF
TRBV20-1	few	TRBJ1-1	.	TGCAGTGCTAGGGCTCGGTTGAACACTGAAGCTTTCTTT	CSARARLNTEAFF
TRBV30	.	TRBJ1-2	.	TGTGCCTGGAGAGGGAAAGGAGGCTATGGCTACACCTTC	CAWRGKGGYGYTF
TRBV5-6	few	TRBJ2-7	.	TGTGCCAGCAGCACCGCCGTGGAGCAGTACTTC	CASSTAVEQYF
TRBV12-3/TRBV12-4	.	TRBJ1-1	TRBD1	TGTGCCAGCAGTTACCCCCAGGGGGTGTCCACTGAAGCTTTCTTT	CASSYPQGVSTEAFF
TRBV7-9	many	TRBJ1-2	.	TGTGCCAGCAGCCTAGATTGGGGGGCTGATGGCTACACCTTC	CASSLDWGADGYTF
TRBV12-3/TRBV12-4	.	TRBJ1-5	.	TGTGCCAGCAGTAAGGGGGGAGATCAGCCCCAGCATTTT	CASSKGGDQPQHF
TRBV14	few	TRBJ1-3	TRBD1	TGTGCCAGCAGCTCGGGACAGGGAGGATACACCATATATTTT	CASSSGQGGYTIYF
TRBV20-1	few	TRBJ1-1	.	TGCAGTGGGGACGGGGGGCTGACCACTGAAGCTTTCTTT	CSGDGGLTTEAFF
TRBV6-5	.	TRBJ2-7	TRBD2	TGTGCCAGCAGTTCCCTACTAGCGGGGGGGAGGCCCTACGAGCAGTACTTC	CASSSLLAGGRPYEQYF
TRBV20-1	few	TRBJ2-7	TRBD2	TGCAGTGCTAGAGATTGGGGGACTAGCGGGGGGTACGAGCAGTACTTC	CSARDWGTSGGYEQYF
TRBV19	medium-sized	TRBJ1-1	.	TGTGCCAGTAGTTACCGACAGGCCGATGAAGCTTTCTTT	CASSYRQADEAFF
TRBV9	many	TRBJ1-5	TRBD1	TGTGCCAGCAGCCACACAGGGGGGAATCAGCCCCAGCATTTT	CASSHTGGNQPQHF
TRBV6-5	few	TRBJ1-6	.	TGTGCCAGCAGACCAGACAGGAGCGCTTATAATTCACCCCTCCACTTT	CASRPDRSAYNSPLHF
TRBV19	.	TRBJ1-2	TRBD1	TGTGCCAGTAGCCCCGGGACAGGGAACTATGGCTACACCTTC	CASSPGTGNYGYTF
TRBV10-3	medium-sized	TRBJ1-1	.	TGTGCCACCCAGGACGTCGGGGGGACTGAAGCTTTCTTT	CATQDVGGTEAFF
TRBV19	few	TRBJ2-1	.	TGTGCCAGTAGTTGGGGGAGAGAGCAGTTCTTC	CASSWGREQFF
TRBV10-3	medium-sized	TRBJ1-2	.	TGTGCCATCAGTGAGTCGGGAGTTATCTATGGCTACACCTTC	CAISESGVIYGYTF
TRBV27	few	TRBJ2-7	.	TGTGCCAGCAGGGGGAAGGCAGGACGCCACGAGCAGTACTTC	CASRGKAGRHEQYF
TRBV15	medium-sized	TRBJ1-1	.	TGTGCCACCAGCAGAGGACAGGACTTGAACACTGAAGCTTTCTTT	CATSRGQDLNTEAFF
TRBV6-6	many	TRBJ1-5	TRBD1	TGTGCCAGCAGTTACCGTACAGGGGAGATTGGTCAGCCCCAGCATTTT	CASSYRTGEIGQPQHF
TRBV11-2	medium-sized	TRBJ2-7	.	TGTGCCAGCAGCTTAGACCAAGGTCGCTACGAGCAGTACTTC	CASSLDQGRYEQYF
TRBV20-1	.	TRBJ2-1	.	TGCAGTGCCCCACGGCTAGCGAACTACAATGAGCAGTTCTTC	CSAPRLANYNEQFF
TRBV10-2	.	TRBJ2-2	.	TGCGCCAGCAGTGGGGGGCGGATCACCGGGGAGCTGTTTTTT	CASSGGRITGELFF
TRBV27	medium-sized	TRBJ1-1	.	TGTGCCAGCAGTTTAGGGAGGGGGAACACTGAAGCTTTCTTT	CASSLGRGNTEAFF
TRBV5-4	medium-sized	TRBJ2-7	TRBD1	TGTGCCAGCAGCTTGGACAGGGGCTACGAGCAGTACTTC	CASSLDRGYEQYF
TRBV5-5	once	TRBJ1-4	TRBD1	TGTGCCAGCAGCCACCAGGGGGAGGCCGAAAAACTGTTTTTT	CASSHQGEAEKLFF
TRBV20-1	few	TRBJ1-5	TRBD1	TGCAGTGCTAGAGACGCTGACAGGGGAGATAATAGCAATCAGCCCCAGCATTTT	CSARDADRGDNSNQPQHF
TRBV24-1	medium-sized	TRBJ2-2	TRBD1	TGTGCCACCAGTGATTGGCAGGGGGACGGGGAGCTGTTTTTT	CATSDWQGDGELFF
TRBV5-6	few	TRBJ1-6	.	TGTGCCAGCAGCTTTTCGGGTGTTCTCCACTTT	CASSFSGVLHF
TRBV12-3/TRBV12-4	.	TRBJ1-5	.	TGTGCCAGCAGTTGGGGTCCGAGACAGCCCCAGCATTTT	CASSWGPRQPQHF